Following are 21 T cell receptor beta chains from one sample sequenced in a study of tumor-infiltrating lymphocytes in primary liver carcinoma. Alongside blood RNA obtained from unsorted whole blood, germline DNA was also extracted. Reverse transcription of roughly 470 ng total RNA with a constant-region primer produced TCR beta cDNA. Each TCR beta library was derived from three nested multiplex PCR rounds that employed slightly modified ARM-PCR. Two initial PCR rounds of around 10 cycles each paired TRBV1-TRBV30 forward primers with a C-beta reverse primer. Each CDR3 protein is one row after TCRdb ran MiXCR on the multiplex PCR reads. The data contain a few hundred thousand distinct CDR3 sequences, approximately 54% of them singletons. Sequenced material: peripheral blood. Source of these receptors: a woman in her 30s with primary liver carcinoma and hepatitis B virus infection.

This clonotype was counted ten times or more. The chain recombines TRBV11-2 with TRBJ2-7, with 9 bases lining up with TRBD2. Germline CDR1 is SGHAT and CDR2 is FQNNGV. J gave up 0 bases and V 5 bases, and 5 bases lay outside the gene matches. The CDR3 runs 15 residues. The DNA of the CDR3 is TGTGCCAGCAGCCTCCTAGCGGGAACCTCCTACGAGCAGTACTTC. Encoded protein: CASSLLAGTSYEQYF.

Points on this clonotype: The junction differs from germline at one of its ends, possibly a read error. This chain joins TRBV7-9 and TRBJ2-7, with D perhaps matching TRBD1 or TRBD2 (6 bases each). Germline loops: CDR1 SEHNR, CDR2 FQNEAQ (reference sequence). This CDR3 is built from 15 residues. The CDR3 sequence: CASSSLEGGDYEQHF. The CDR3 nucleotides read TGTGCCAGCAGCTCCCTTGAGGGGGGCGACTATGAGCAGCACTTC.

The rearrangement joins TRBV20-1 to TRBJ2-7; TRBD2 agrees at 8 bases. The trim removed 0 bases at V and 5 bases at J, leaving 9 bases unmatched. Germline lookup yields CDR1 DFQATT and CDR2 SNEGSKA (reference sequence). The CDR3 covers 15 residues. CDR3 residues: CSAREGSGRGHEQYF. The CDR3, as DNA: TGCAGTGCTAGAGAGGGGAGCGGGAGAGGGCACGAGCAGTACTTC.

This clonotype appeared once. Given a much more abundant clone one base away, this may be a read error. CDR3 sequence reads: CASNQDGDLGTEAFF. DNA of the CDR3: TGCGCCAGCAACCAAGATGGGGATTTGGGCACTGAAGCTTTCTTT. The genes are TRBV4-3 and TRBJ1-1; D is uncertain. Germline lookup yields CDR1 LGHNA and CDR2 YSLEER. This CDR3 is 15 amino acids long.

With respect to this clonotype: This clone may be a read error of a much larger clone one base away. The chain has TRBV29-1 and TRBJ2-1; D tentatively reads TRBD1 or TRBD2 (5 bases each). The CDR3 contains 14 residues. V lost 3 bases and J lost 5, with 14 bases in between. Germline V gives CDR1 SQVTM, CDR2 ANQGSEA. Written as DNA, the CDR3 is TGCAGCGTTGATCCGGGGACCGCGGACAATGAGCAGTTCTTC. The encoded protein is CSVDPGTADNEQFF.

The gene calls are TRBV5-4 and TRBJ2-5; D unclear. V was shortened by 0 bases and J by 4 bases, with 13 bases between the two germline ends. The germline V gene encodes CDR1 SGHNT and CDR2 YYREEE (reference sequence). The CDR3 loop spans 15 amino acids. Written as DNA, the CDR3 is TGTGCCAGCAGCTTGGACGTACACACGCGAGAGACCCAGTACTTC. Translating gives CASSLDVHTRETQYF.

This clonotype was seen only a few times. The chain is built from TRBV6-5 and TRBJ1-1, with D possibly matching TRBD1 (5 bases). Trimming removed 6 bases from V and 2 bases from J, with 10 bases in between. Germline V lookup: CDR1 MNHEY, CDR2 SVGAGI. The CDR3 is 13 amino acids. CDR3 sequence reads: CASRRGPNTEAFF. For the CDR3, the DNA is TGTGCCAGCAGGAGGGGTCCCAACACTGAAGCTTTCTTT.

Of note for this clonotype: A much larger clone lies one base from this, so it may be a read error. The V gene is TRBV12-3 or TRBV12-4, the J gene TRBJ2-5; D is uncertain. The CDR3 spans 11 residues. Trimming cost V 7 bases and J 10 bases, with 13 bases left between them. CDR3 amino acids: CASTDLLIQYF. DNA for the CDR3: TGTGCCAGCACCGACCTTTTAATCCAGTACTTC.

The chain couples TRBV7-9 to TRBJ2-7; TRBD1 agrees at 7 bases. Germline values: CDR1 SEHNR, CDR2 FQNEAQ (reference sequence). The ends lost 4 bases at V and 4 bases at J; junction bases unmatched: 10. The CDR3 totals 15 residues. The CDR3 loop is CASSSDTGDRYEQYF. CDR3 coding DNA: TGTGCCAGCAGCTCGGATACAGGGGATAGGTACGAGCAGTACTTC. The full variable domain, completed using reference TRBV7-9 and TRBJ2-7, is DTGVSQNPRHKITKRGQNVTFRCDPISEHNRLYWYRQTLGQGPEFLTYFQNEAQLEKSRLLSDRFSAERPKGSFSTLEIQRTEQGDSAMYLCASSSDTGDRYEQYFGPGTRLTVT.

This clonotype was seen ten or more times. As DNA, the CDR3 is TGTGCCAGCAGCTTAGATCTAGTCACCGGGGAGCTGTTTTTT. The encoded protein is CASSLDLVTGELFF. This chain uses TRBV11-2 with TRBJ2-2, with no clear D. Looked up from germline, CDR1 is SGHAT and CDR2 is FQNNGV. This CDR3 spans 14 amino acids. Trimming cost V 0 bases and J 4 bases, with 6 bases left between them.

In its sample, this clonotype was seen many times. The chain uses TRBV29-1 and TRBJ2-5; unclear D gene. The CDR3 loop spans 11 amino acids. V was shortened by 4 bases and J by 5 bases, with 8 bases between the two germline ends. CDR1 is SQVTM and CDR2 is ANQGSEA in the germline V gene. CDR3 residues: CSVVGFETQYF. In nucleotides, the CDR3 is TGCAGCGTTGTAGGGTTTGAGACCCAGTACTTC.

This clonotype was detected only a few times. This chain connects TRBV25-1 to TRBJ1-3; D uncertain. The CDR3 sequence is 17 residues long. V shed 5 bases and J shed 1 base, with 18 bases lying between them. Germline-derived CDR1 and CDR2 are MGHDK and SYGVNS. CDR3 nucleotide sequence: TGTGCCAGCAGTCCCTTTTCCCTATCCTCATCTGGAAACACCATATATTTT. As protein: CASSPFSLSSSGNTIYF.

The gene calls are TRBV2 and TRBJ2-1; 8 bases map to TRBD2. The J segment lost 3 bases and the V segment lost 6 bases, leaving 4 bases of the junction unmatched. This CDR3 has 14 residues. Germline CDR1 is SNHLY and CDR2 is FYNNEI. CDR3 sequence (DNA): TGTGCCAGCAGAGCCGGGACTAGCTACAATGAGCAGTTCTTC. Protein sequence: CASRAGTSYNEQFF.

V usage is TRBV4-1 and J usage is TRBJ2-1; tentative D call: TRBD1 (6 bases). The CDR3 covers 17 residues. Deletions cut 5 bases from V and 1 base from J, with 18 bases between. The germline CDR1 and CDR2 sequences are MGHRA and YSYEKL. CDR3 sequence: CASSFMTGLQSYNEQFF. CDR3 bases: TGCGCCAGCAGCTTTATGACAGGTCTCCAATCCTACAATGAGCAGTTCTTC.

The chain recombines TRBV12-3 or TRBV12-4 with TRBJ1-3; possible D gene TRBD1, 5 bases. This CDR3 comprises 15 residues. The germline V and J ends were trimmed by 5 bases and 7 bases, with 18 bases remaining between them. CDR3 sequence: CASSPSRQGRNTIYF. DNA for the CDR3: TGTGCCAGCAGTCCCTCGCGGCAGGGACGGAACACCATATATTTT.

This clonotype was counted only a few times. The chain recombines TRBV6-2 or TRBV6-3 with TRBJ2-7; possible D gene TRBD2, 6 bases. CDR1 and CDR2 (germline): MNHEY, SVGEGT. This CDR3 is 16 amino acids long. The ends were cut back, 2 bases at V and 2 bases at J, with 16 bases in the middle. The chain's CDR3 is CASSYERGGTAYEQYF. CDR3 coding DNA: TGTGCCAGCAGTTACGAGAGGGGCGGGACCGCCTACGAGCAGTACTTC.

This clonotype was seen a few times. Germline and junction disagree at one end, which may indicate a read error. This sequence joins TRBV12-3 or TRBV12-4 and TRBJ2-1; no clear D gene. The CDR3 contains 11 residues. This CDR3 is CASSSAVARLF. The CDR3 DNA reads as TGTGCCAGCAGTTCCGCAGTTGCGCGGCTCTTC.

Comment on this clonotype: One base away lies a much larger clone, so this may be a sequencing read error. The chain carries TRBV29-1 and TRBJ2-3; 7 nucleotides line up with TRBD2. The CDR3 consists of 15 residues. V lost 6 bases to trimming and J lost 7 bases; unmatched junction nucleotides: 16. The V gene's germline CDR1 is SQVTM and CDR2 ANQGSEA. The CDR3 here is CSVARLTGGGNTQYF. In DNA, the CDR3 is TGCAGCGTGGCGAGACTAACGGGAGGCGGGAATACGCAGTATTTT.

This chain uses TRBV14 with TRBJ1-5; D gene unclear. The germline CDR1 and CDR2 sequences are SGHDN and FVKESK. CDR3 length: 13 amino acids. Deletions cut 2 bases from V and 6 bases from J, with 8 bases between. CDR3 nucleotide sequence: TGTGCCAGCAGCCAAAGTGGTGCTCAGCCCCAGCATTTT. Protein: CASSQSGAQPQHF.

This clonotype was seen repeatedly, ten times or more. The chain uses TRBV6-2 or TRBV6-3 and TRBJ2-3; 8 bases match TRBD2. Trimming took 6 bases from V and 7 from J; bases not matched to a gene: 12. The germline V gene has CDR1 MNHEY and CDR2 SVGEGT. This CDR3 region has 15 residues. The CDR3 DNA sequence: TGTGCCAGCAGCGAGCCGGGACTAGGAGGGAATACGCAGTATTTT. Residues: CASSEPGLGGNTQYF.

On this clonotype: With a much larger clone just one base away, this may be a read error. The chain couples TRBV14 to TRBJ2-3, with D uncertain. Germline V CDR1 and CDR2: SGHDN, FVKESK. The CDR3 has 16 residues. The V and J ends lost 2 bases and 0 bases respectively, with 12 bases between them. CDR3 in amino acids: CASSQRRSPSTDTQYF. DNA of the CDR3: TGTGCCAGCAGCCAAAGGCGGAGTCCTAGCACAGATACGCAGTATTTT.